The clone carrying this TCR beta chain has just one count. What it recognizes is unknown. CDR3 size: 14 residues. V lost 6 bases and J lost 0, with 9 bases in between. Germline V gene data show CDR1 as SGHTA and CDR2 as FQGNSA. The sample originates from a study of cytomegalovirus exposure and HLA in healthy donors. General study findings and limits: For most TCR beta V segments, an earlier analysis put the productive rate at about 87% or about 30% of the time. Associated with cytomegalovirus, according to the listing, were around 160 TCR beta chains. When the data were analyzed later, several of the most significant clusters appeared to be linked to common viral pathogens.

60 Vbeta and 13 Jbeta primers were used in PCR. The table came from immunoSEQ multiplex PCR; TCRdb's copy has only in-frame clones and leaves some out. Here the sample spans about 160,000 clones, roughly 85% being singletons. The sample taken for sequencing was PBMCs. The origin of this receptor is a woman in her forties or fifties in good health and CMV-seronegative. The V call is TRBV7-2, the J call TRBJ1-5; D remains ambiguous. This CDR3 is CASSTQDSNQPQHF. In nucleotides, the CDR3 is TGTGCCAGCAGTACCCAGGATAGCAATCAGCCCCAGCATTTT.